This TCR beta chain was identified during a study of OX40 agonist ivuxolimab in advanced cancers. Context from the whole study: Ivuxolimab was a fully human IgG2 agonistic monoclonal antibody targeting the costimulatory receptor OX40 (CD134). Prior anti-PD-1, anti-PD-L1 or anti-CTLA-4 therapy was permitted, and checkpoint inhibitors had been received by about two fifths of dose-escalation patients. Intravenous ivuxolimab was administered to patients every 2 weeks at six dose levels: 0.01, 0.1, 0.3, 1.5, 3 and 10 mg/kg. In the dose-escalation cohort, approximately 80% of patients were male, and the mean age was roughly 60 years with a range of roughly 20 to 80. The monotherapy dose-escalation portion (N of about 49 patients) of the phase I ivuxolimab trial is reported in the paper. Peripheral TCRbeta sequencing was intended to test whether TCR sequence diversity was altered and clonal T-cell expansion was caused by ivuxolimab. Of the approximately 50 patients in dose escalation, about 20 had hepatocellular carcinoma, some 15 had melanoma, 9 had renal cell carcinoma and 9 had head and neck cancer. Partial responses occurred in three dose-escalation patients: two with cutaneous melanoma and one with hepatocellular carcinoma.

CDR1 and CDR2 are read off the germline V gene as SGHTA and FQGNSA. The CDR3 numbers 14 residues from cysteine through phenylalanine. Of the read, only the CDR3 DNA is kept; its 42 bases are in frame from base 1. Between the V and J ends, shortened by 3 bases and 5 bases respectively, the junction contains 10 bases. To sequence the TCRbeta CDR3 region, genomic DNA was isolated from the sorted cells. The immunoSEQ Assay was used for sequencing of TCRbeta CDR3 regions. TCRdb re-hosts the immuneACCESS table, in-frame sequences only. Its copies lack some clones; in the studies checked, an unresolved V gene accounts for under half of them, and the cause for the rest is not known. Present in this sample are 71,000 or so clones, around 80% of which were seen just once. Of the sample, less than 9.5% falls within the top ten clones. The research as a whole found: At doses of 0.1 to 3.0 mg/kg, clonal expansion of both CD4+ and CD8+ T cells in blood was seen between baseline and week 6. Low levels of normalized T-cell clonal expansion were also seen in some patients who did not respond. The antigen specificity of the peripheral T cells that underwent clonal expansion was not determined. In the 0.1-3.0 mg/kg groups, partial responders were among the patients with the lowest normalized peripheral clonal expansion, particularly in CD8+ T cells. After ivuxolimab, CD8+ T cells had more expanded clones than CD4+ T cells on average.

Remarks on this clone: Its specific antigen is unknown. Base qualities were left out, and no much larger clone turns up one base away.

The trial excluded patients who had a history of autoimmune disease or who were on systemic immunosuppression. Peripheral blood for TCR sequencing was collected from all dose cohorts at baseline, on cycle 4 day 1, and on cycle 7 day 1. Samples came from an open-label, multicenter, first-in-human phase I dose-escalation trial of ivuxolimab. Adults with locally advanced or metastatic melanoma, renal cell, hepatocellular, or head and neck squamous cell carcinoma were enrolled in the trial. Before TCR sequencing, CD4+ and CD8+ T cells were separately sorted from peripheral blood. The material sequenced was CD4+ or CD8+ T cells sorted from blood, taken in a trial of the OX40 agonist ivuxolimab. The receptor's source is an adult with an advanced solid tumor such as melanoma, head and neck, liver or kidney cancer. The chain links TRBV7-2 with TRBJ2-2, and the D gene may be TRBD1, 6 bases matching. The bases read TGTGCCAGCAGCTTGGACAGAATAACCGGGGAGCTGTTTTTT. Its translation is CASSLDRITGELFF. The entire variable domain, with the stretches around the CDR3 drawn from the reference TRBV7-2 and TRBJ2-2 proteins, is GAGVSQSPSNKVTEKGKDVELRCDPISGHTALYWYRQSLGQGLEFLIYFQGNSAPDKSGLPSDRFSAERTGGSVSTLTIQRTQQEDSAVYLCASSLDRITGELFFGEGSRLTVL.